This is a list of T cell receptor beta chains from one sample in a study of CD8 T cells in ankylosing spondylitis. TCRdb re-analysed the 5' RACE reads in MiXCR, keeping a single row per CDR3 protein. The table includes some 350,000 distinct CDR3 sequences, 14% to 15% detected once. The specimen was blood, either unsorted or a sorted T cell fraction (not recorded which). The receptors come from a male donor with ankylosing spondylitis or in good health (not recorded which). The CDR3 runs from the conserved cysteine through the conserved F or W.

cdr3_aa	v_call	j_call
CASSYGGRAYEQYF	TRBV6-5	TRBJ2-7
CATSPRGGHNTGELFF	TRBV15	TRBJ2-2
CASSHRYEQFF	TRBV6-1	TRBJ2-1
CSGGLGQGTTDTQYF	TRBV29-1	TRBJ2-3
CASSLEEASSYNEQFF	TRBV5-1	TRBJ2-1
CASSQEEGAQEQYF	TRBV3-1	TRBJ2-7
CASSSRTSGRAADTQYF	TRBV9	TRBJ2-3
CASSPQARTVLNTEAFF	TRBV19	TRBJ1-1
CASSWAPSGGTANIQYF	TRBV5-1	TRBJ2-4
CASSLTSAANTGELFF	TRBV5-1	TRBJ2-2
CSAGRGNQPQHF	TRBV20-1	TRBJ1-5
CASSFVGAEQFF	TRBV12-3/TRBV12-4	TRBJ2-1
CASSPTSASSYNEQFF	TRBV5-1	TRBJ2-1
CASSYRGKEGNEQFF	TRBV18	TRBJ2-1
CASSYGLAGGEQYF	TRBV6-5	TRBJ2-7